What follows are 27 T cell receptor beta chains derived from one specimen sequenced in a study of shared clonotypes between healthy human individuals. Method: immunoSEQ multiplex PCR; TCRdb's copy keeps in-frame clones and lacks some. The sample lists about 1.5 million clones, 95% to 99% occurring once. The sequencing input was naive CD4+ T cells sorted from blood. Subset specified: CD45RA+ positively selected. The receptors come from a man aged 25-45 years in good health.

This clone was seen a single time. This rearrangement joins TRBV2 to TRBJ1-3, with 7 bases that match TRBD1. The CDR3 is 14 amino acids. Germline CDR1 and CDR2: SNHLY and FYNNEI. J gave up 2 bases and V 4 bases, and 2 bases lay outside the gene matches. CDR3 nucleotide sequence: TGTGCCAGCAGTGTGACAGGGACTGGAAACACCATATATTTT. It codes for CASSVTGTGNTIYF.

The chain combines TRBV28 with TRBJ1-2, with D perhaps matching TRBD1 (6 bases). CDR1 and CDR2 from the germline V gene are MDHEN and SYDVKM. CDR3 length equals 18 residues. V was cut by 3 bases and J by 1 base, with 21 bases left in between. The CDR3 coding sequence is TGTGCCAGCAGTTTTCTGGGGGGCTCCTTTACCTTTAACTATGGCTACACCTTC. It translates to CASSFLGGSFTFNYGYTF.

This sequence joins TRBV15 and TRBJ1-2; 7 positions match TRBD1. The junction had 11 bases not matched to a gene; V was cut back by 0 bases and J by 10 bases. The CDR3 is made up of 15 amino acids. Germline V gene lookup returns CDR1 LNHNV and CDR2 YYDKDF (reference sequence). The CDR3 nucleotides are TGTGCCACCAGCAGAGATAGTGGGACAGACAAAGTCTACACCTTC. It is translated as CATSRDSGTDKVYTF. The variable domain in full, completed from reference TRBV15 and TRBJ1-2, reads DAMVIQNPRYQVTQFGKPVTLSCSQTLNHNVMYWYQQKSSQAPKLLFHYYDKDFNNEADTPDNFQSRRPNTSFCFLDIRSPGLGDTAMYLCATSRDSGTDKVYTFGSGTRLTVV.

The rearrangement links TRBV27 to TRBJ2-2, with 14 bases lining up with TRBD2. This CDR3 spans 19 amino acids. Per germline, CDR1 MNHEY and CDR2 SMNVEV (reference sequence). After removal of 6 bases from V and 5 bases from J, the junction contained 14 bases not matched to a gene. Here the CDR3 DNA reads TGTGCCAGCAGACCGGCAACCGGGACTAGCGGGAGAGTTACCGGGGAGCTGTTTTTT. This encodes CASRPATGTSGRVTGELFF.

This chain joins TRBV7-2 and TRBJ2-7; 9 bases match TRBD2. This CDR3 is built from 15 residues. Losses at the gene ends were 8 bases for V and 2 bases for J; bases not matched to a gene: 10. The germline V gene encodes CDR1 SGHTA and CDR2 FQGNSA. CDR3 DNA sequence: TGTGCCAGCGCTCCAGCGGGAGGCCTCCCCTACGAGCAGTACTTC. As protein: CASAPAGGLPYEQYF.

The genes are TRBV5-1 and TRBJ2-3; maybe TRBD1 (5 bases). This CDR3 has 12 residues. V dropped 0 bases and J dropped 14 bases, with 13 bases sitting between them. Germline CDR1 reads SGHRS; CDR2 reads YFSETQ. In DNA, the CDR3 is TGCGCCAGCAGCTTGGCTGGTCAAAGGGGGTATTTT. Translating gives CASSLAGQRGYF.

The chain links TRBV2 to TRBJ2-1, with 8 positions matching TRBD1. V dropped 4 bases and J dropped 8; count of bases not matched to a gene: 10. This CDR3 spans 15 amino acids. CDR1 and CDR2 from the germline V gene are SNHLY and FYNNEI. CDR3 loop: CASSGGQGFGDEQFF. CDR3 nucleotides: TGTGCCAGCAGTGGAGGACAGGGCTTCGGGGATGAGCAGTTCTTC. Based on the CDR3 plus reference TRBV2 and TRBJ2-1, the full variable domain is EPEVTQTPSHQVTQMGQEVILRCVPISNHLYFYWYRQILGQKVEFLVSFYNNEISEKSEIFDDQFSVERPDGSNFTLKIRSTKLEDSAMYFCASSGGQGFGDEQFFGPGTRLTVL.

V is TRBV4-3 and J is TRBJ2-2, with D possibly matching TRBD1 (6 bases). The length of the CDR3 is 18 residues. V lost 3 bases, J lost 0 bases, and 17 bases lay in between. Per the germline V gene, CDR1 is LGHNA and CDR2 is YSLEER. The CDR3 sequence is CASSQKSGVSSNTGELFF. Here the CDR3 DNA reads TGCGCCAGCAGCCAGAAATCAGGGGTTTCCTCGAACACCGGGGAGCTGTTTTTT.

J is TRBJ2-3 and V is TRBV4-3; 8 nucleotides align to TRBD1. Germline V lookup: CDR1 LGHNA, CDR2 YSLEER. Trimming cost V 0 bases and J 12 bases; bases outside gene matches: 14. The CDR3 runs to 16 residues. The CDR3 bases are TGCGCCAGCAGCCAAGAAGCAGGGGGCGCAACGGGCACACAGTATTTT. It codes for CASSQEAGGATGTQYF.

The CDR3 DNA sequence: TGTGCCAGCAGCCTTGAAGGCGCCGGCAAAAACATTCAGTACTTC. This translates into CASSLEGAGKNIQYF. The chain couples TRBV5-4 to TRBJ2-4; D not resolved. Germline-derived CDR1 and CDR2 are SGHNT and YYREEE (reference sequence). This CDR3 is built from 15 residues. The V gene lost 4 bases and the J gene lost 3 bases, with 14 bases spanning the gap.

V gene TRBV28 combines with J gene TRBJ1-3; D gene uncertain. This CDR3 is built from 13 residues. V lost 8 bases, J lost 4 bases, and 12 bases lay in between. From germline, CDR1 is MDHEN and CDR2 SYDVKM. CDR3 bases: TGTGCCAGCGGGTATTTGGGAGGAAACACCATATATTTT. This sequence encodes CASGYLGGNTIYF.

Written as DNA, the CDR3 is TGCGCCAGCAGCTTTCGGAGGGGCGAGGGGAACACTGAAGCTTTCTTT. Translated, it gives CASSFRRGEGNTEAFF. The rearrangement links TRBV5-1 to TRBJ1-1; perhaps TRBD1 as D (5 bases). The V and J ends lost 2 bases and 1 base respectively, with 15 bases between them. Germline V CDR1 and CDR2: SGHRS, YFSETQ. The CDR3 consists of 16 residues.

This chain uses TRBV30 with TRBJ2-5; D is unclear. CDR3 length: 13 residues. V was pared by 4 bases and J by 1 base, with 10 bases between. Germline loops: CDR1 GTSNPN, CDR2 SVGIG (reference sequence). This chain's CDR3 is CAWTYNSQETQYF. DNA for the CDR3: TGTGCCTGGACGTATAATTCCCAAGAGACCCAGTACTTC.

The rearrangement links TRBV28 to TRBJ2-3, with TRBD2 matching over 8 bases. CDR1 MDHEN and CDR2 SYDVKM come from the germline V gene. V lost 4 bases to trimming and J lost 4 bases; unmatched junction nucleotides: 7. This CDR3 is built from 15 residues. The CDR3 reads CASSSPPGGADTQYF. For the CDR3, the DNA is TGTGCCAGCAGTTCCCCCCCCGGGGGGGCAGATACGCAGTATTTT.

The V call is TRBV5-1, the J call TRBJ2-5, with D perhaps matching TRBD1 or TRBD2 (5 bases each). Trimming shortened V by 3 bases and J by 2 bases, and 14 bases separated the two germline ends. Germline V gene data show CDR1 as SGHRS and CDR2 as YFSETQ. The CDR3 has 15 amino acids. The CDR3 sequence: CASSSGPIIQETQYF. The CDR3 DNA sequence: TGCGCCAGCAGCTCGGGACCCATAATACAAGAGACCCAGTACTTC. The variable domain in full, with the rest retrieved from reference TRBV5-1 and TRBJ2-5, is KAGVTQTPRYLIKTRGQQVTLSCSPISGHRSVSWYQQTPGQGLQFLFEYFSETQRNKGNFPGRFSGRQFSNSRSEMNVSTLELGDSALYLCASSSGPIIQETQYFGPGTRLLVL.

The gene calls are TRBV25-1 and TRBJ2-5, with 7 bases aligning to TRBD2. In germline, CDR1 is MGHDK, CDR2 SYGVNS. The trim removed 4 bases at V and 4 bases at J, leaving 3 bases unmatched. This CDR3 comprises 13 residues. CDR3 residues: CASSVGGLETQYF. The CDR3 region has the DNA TGTGCCAGCAGTGTCGGGGGGTTAGAGACCCAGTACTTC.

Here the CDR3 reads CASSDPGQALFF. DNA for the CDR3: TGTGCCAGCAGCGACCCGGGACAGGCGCTGTTTTTT. V gene TRBV7-9 combines with J gene TRBJ1-4, with 8 bases aligning to TRBD1. The germline V gene encodes CDR1 SEHNR and CDR2 FQNEAQ (reference sequence). CDR3 length: 12 residues. V lost 5 bases and J lost 14; bases outside the gene matches: 7.

The rearrangement joins TRBV5-6 to TRBJ1-3, with a tentative D call TRBD1 (5 bases). The ends were cut back, 4 bases at V and 2 bases at J, with 7 bases in the middle. Germline CDR1 and CDR2: SGHDT and YYEEEE. This CDR3 spans 13 amino acids. The DNA for the CDR3 is TGTGCCAGCAGCGAGGGGACTGGAAACACCATATATTTT. This sequence encodes CASSEGTGNTIYF.

This chain uses TRBV6-5 with TRBJ2-7; 7 positions agree with TRBD1. This CDR3 contains 14 residues. V was pared by 6 bases and J by 6 bases, with 11 bases of the junction left unmatched. Germline loops: CDR1 MNHEY, CDR2 SVGAGI. CDR3 in DNA: TGTGCCAGCAGACCTCCGGGACAGTCGTCCGAGCAGTACTTC. Amino acid sequence: CASRPPGQSSEQYF.

The chain recombines TRBV25-1 with TRBJ2-3; 11 bases match TRBD2. Germline lookup yields CDR1 MGHDK and CDR2 SYGVNS. CDR3 length: 16 residues. V lost 2 bases, J lost 10 bases, and 11 bases stayed unmatched. This CDR3 reads CASSEGGSGRAYPQYF. In nucleotides, the CDR3 is TGTGCCAGCAGTGAAGGGGGTAGCGGGAGGGCCTACCCGCAGTATTTT. The full variable domain, rest sourced from reference TRBV25-1 and TRBJ2-3, is EADIYQTPRYLVIGTGKKITLECSQTMGHDKMYWYQQDPGMELHLIHYSYGVNSTEKGDLSSESTVSRIRTEHFPLTLESARPSHTSQYLCASSEGGSGRAYPQYFGPGTRLTVL.

This clone was picked up one time. V is TRBV29-1 and J is TRBJ2-3; TRBD1 might be the D (6 bases). V was trimmed by 7 bases and J by 2 bases, leaving 10 bases between them. Germline lookup yields CDR1 SQVTM and CDR2 ANQGSEA. The CDR3 covers 12 residues. The DNA for the CDR3 is TGCAGCGCCGAGGGGGACACAGATACGCAGTATTTT. Its protein product is CSAEGDTDTQYF.

In this sample, this clone turned up once. The chain is built from TRBV9 and TRBJ2-1; 11 bases match TRBD2. The CDR3 runs to 20 residues. V was clipped by 0 bases and J by 9 bases; unmatched bases: 20. CDR1 SGDLS and CDR2 YYNGEE come from the germline V gene. The chain's CDR3 is CASSVAPHGLGSGRAGEQFF. The CDR3 DNA follows: TGTGCCAGCAGCGTAGCCCCCCACGGACTGGGTAGCGGGAGGGCAGGTGAGCAGTTCTTC.

The rearrangement links TRBV7-3 to TRBJ1-1; a possible D gene is TRBD1 (6 bases). This CDR3 contains 16 residues. CDR1 and CDR2 from the germline V gene are SGHTA and FQGTGA. V lost 5 bases and J 7 bases, leaving 23 bases between the germline ends. CDR3 protein: CASSRSLKQGGHEAFF. CDR3 coding DNA: TGTGCCAGCAGCCGGAGCCTCAAACAGGGCGGCCATGAAGCTTTCTTT. Complete variable domain (other parts from reference TRBV7-3 and TRBJ1-1): GAGVSQTPSNKVTEKGKYVELRCDPISGHTALYWYRQSLGQGPEFLIYFQGTGAADDSGLPNDRFFAVRPEGSVSTLKIQRTERGDSAVYLCASSRSLKQGGHEAFFGQGTRLTVV.

V is TRBV28 and J is TRBJ2-7; 7 bases fit TRBD1. CDR1 and CDR2 from the germline V gene are MDHEN and SYDVKM. V was clipped by 5 bases and J by 2 bases; unmatched bases: 9. CDR3 length: 15 residues. The CDR3 bases are TGTGCCAGCAGTAGGGAGACAGGGACAACCTACGAGCAGTACTTC. The encoded protein is CASSRETGTTYEQYF.

This clone was seen just once. The chain couples TRBV11-2 to TRBJ1-3; possible D gene TRBD1, 6 bases. CDR1 is SGHAT and CDR2 is FQNNGV in the germline V gene. V was shortened by 6 bases and J by 4 bases, with 19 bases between the two germline ends. The CDR3 length is 16 residues. CDR3 in DNA: TGTGCCAGCAGTCCAGGGGTCCTCTTTCCCGGAAACACCATATATTTT. This codes for CASSPGVLFPGNTIYF.

The gene calls are TRBV10-3 and TRBJ2-3; possibly TRBD2 for D (6 bases). The CDR3 spans 14 residues. V lost 8 bases to trimming and J lost 4 bases, with 16 bases between them. From germline, CDR1 is ENHRY and CDR2 SYGVKD. CDR3 sequence reads: CAIRRGISADTQYF. CDR3 DNA sequence: TGTGCCATCCGGCGCGGGATTAGTGCAGATACGCAGTATTTT.

This sequence joins TRBV9 and TRBJ2-3; D not certain. The germline CDR1 and CDR2 sequences are SGDLS and YYNGEE. The CDR3 is made up of 19 amino acids. Between the trimmed V and J ends, which lost 0 bases and 5 bases, there was a span of 25 bases. The CDR3 DNA follows: TGTGCCAGCAGCGTAGCGGATTTTGACCCACTCGACACACGAGATACGCAGTATTTT. Encoded protein: CASSVADFDPLDTRDTQYF.